This entry concerns a single T cell receptor (beta chain). PCR amplification relied on 60 Vbeta primers (plus 13 Jbeta primers). Produced via immunoSEQ multiplex PCR; TCRdb's table is partial and in-frame only. The table shows approximately 100,000 clones, with 76% occurring only once. The sample comes from a study of cytomegalovirus exposure and HLA in healthy donors. The ends were cut back, 1 base at V and 0 bases at J, with 10 bases in the middle. CDR1 is MNHNS, CDR2 SASEGT, per germline. CDR3 length: 15 amino acids. The sequenced material came from PBMCs. The J gene is TRBJ2-7, the V gene TRBV6-1, with D uncertain. The sequence came from a woman aged 40 to 50 in good health and CMV-seropositive. The CDR3 DNA sequence: TGTGCCAGCAGTGAAGGACGGCGGAGCTCCTACGAGCAGTACTTC. Its protein product is CASSEGRRSSYEQYF.